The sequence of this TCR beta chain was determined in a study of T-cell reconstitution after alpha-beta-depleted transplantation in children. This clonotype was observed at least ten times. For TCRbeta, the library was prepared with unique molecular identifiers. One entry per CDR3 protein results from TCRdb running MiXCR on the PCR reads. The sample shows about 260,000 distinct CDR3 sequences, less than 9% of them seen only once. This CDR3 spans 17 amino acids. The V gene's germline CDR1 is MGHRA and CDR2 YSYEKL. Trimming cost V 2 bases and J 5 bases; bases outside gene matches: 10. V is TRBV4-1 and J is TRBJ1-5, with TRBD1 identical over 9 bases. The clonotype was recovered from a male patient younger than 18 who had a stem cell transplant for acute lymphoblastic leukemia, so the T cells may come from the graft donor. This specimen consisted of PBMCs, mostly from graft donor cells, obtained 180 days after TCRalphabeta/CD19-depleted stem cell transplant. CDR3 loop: CASSQTPGTGRDQPQHF. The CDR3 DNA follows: TGCGCCAGCAGCCAAACCCCCGGGACAGGGAGGGATCAGCCCCAGCATTTT.